This T cell receptor (beta chain) stems from a study of CD8 T cells in Susac syndrome. Study-wide results and limits: As the study acknowledged, the number of individuals who were part of its TCR sequencing and HLA analysis was relatively small.

Germline V gives CDR1 SGHVS, CDR2 FNYEAQ. This CDR3 is 13 amino acids long. Trimming took 5 bases from V and 6 from J, leaving 11 bases between them. A note on this clonotype: Its matching antigen is unknown.

Random-hexamer reverse transcription was applied to roughly 0.5 to 1 ug RNA. An immunoSEQ multiplex PCR generated amplified TCR beta CDR3 products spanning 54 Vbeta and 13 Jbeta. TCRdb re-derived calls from the immunoSEQ multiplex PCR reads in MiXCR, one entry per CDR3 protein. The sample yields about 300,000 distinct CDR3 sequences, about 91% seen once. Sequencing of TCR beta was undertaken in CD8+ and CD4+ T cells derived from blood. TEMRA cells were enriched by FACS, while CD8+ and CD4+ T cells were obtained through a negative isolation that was performed magnetically. The sequence came from a human donor with multiple sclerosis. The rearrangement uses TRBV7-6 and TRBJ1-5; tentatively, D is TRBD1 (6 bases). The sample comprised CD4+ T cells from PBMCs. The CDR3 loop is CASSITGRQPQHF. Here the CDR3 DNA reads TGTGCCAGCAGCATTACAGGGCGTCAGCCCCAGCATTTT.